This T cell receptor beta chain was found in a study of T-cell reconstitution after alpha-beta-depleted transplantation in children. This clonotype has ten or more counts. Preparation of the TCRbeta library was carried out with unique molecular identifiers. TCRdb passed the PCR reads through MiXCR, listing each CDR3 protein once. The sample shows about 98,000 distinct CDR3 sequences, around a quarter of them seen only once. The V gene lost 0 bases and the J gene lost 1 base, with 12 bases spanning the gap. In germline, CDR1 is LGHDT, CDR2 YNNKEL (reference sequence). This CDR3 has 16 amino acids. This TCR came from a boy between 2 and 10 years old with acute lymphoblastic leukemia, due to receive a stem cell transplant. This chain links TRBV3-1 with TRBJ1-1; no clear D. Sequenced material: PBMCs, taken before TCRalphabeta/CD19-depleted stem cell transplant. In DNA form, the CDR3 reads TGTGCCAGCAGCCAAGATTTGGGAAGGTCGAACACTGAAGCTTTCTTT. Translated, it gives CASSQDLGRSNTEAFF.